These 9 T cell receptor beta chains came from one sample sequenced in a study of OX40 agonist ivuxolimab in advanced cancers. Profiled with immunoSEQ multiplex PCR; TCRdb holds only in-frame clones, not every one. The table has roughly 80,000 clones, 90% seen once. The input for sequencing was CD4+ or CD8+ T cells sorted from blood, taken in a trial of the OX40 agonist ivuxolimab. The receptors derive from an adult with an advanced solid tumor such as melanoma, head and neck, liver or kidney cancer.

This chain uses TRBV28 with TRBJ1-4; TRBD1 matches 7 bases. The junction had 8 bases not matched to a gene; V was cut back by 5 bases and J by 5 bases. Germline V gives CDR1 MDHEN, CDR2 SYDVKM. This CDR3 comprises 15 residues. The CDR3 is CASSKGQPGNEKLFF. Here the CDR3 DNA reads TGTGCCAGCAGTAAGGGACAGCCGGGGAATGAAAAACTGTTTTTT.

The chain couples TRBV19 to TRBJ1-1; D may be TRBD1 (5 bases). Germline CDR1 LNHDA, CDR2 SQIVND (reference sequence). Trimming removed 5 bases from V and 7 bases from J, with 23 bases in between. There are 16 residues in the CDR3. The CDR3 DNA reads as TGTGCCAGTAGTGTCCCGCGGCCCGGGGGTCTTGATGAAGCTTTCTTT. It yields the protein CASSVPRPGGLDEAFF.

The chain recombines TRBV5-1 with TRBJ1-1; D unresolved. Germline V gene sequence: CDR1 SGHRS, CDR2 YFSETQ. This CDR3 region has 15 residues. Trimming took off 0 bases at V and 1 base at J, with 10 bases between the two ends. In DNA, the CDR3 is TGCGCCAGCAGCTTGGATCCCGGGAGGAACACTGAAGCTTTCTTT. This translates into CASSLDPGRNTEAFF.

The V gene is TRBV7-3, the J gene TRBJ2-5; 8 positions agree with TRBD1. Germline assignment: CDR1 SGHTA and CDR2 FQGTGA. With V trimmed by 2 bases and J by 2 bases, 10 bases remained unmatched. This CDR3 is built from 17 residues. The CDR3 bases are TGTGCCAGCAGCTTAGGGAGACAGGGGCGGGGACAAGAGACCCAGTACTTC. Protein product: CASSLGRQGRGQETQYF.

V and J are TRBV10-3 and TRBJ2-1; D ambiguous. V lost 7 bases and J 3 bases, leaving 10 bases between the germline ends. The CDR3 totals 13 residues. Germline CDR1 and CDR2: ENHRY and SYGVKD. The CDR3 here is CAITDLVYNEQFF. In DNA, the CDR3 is TGTGCCATCACGGACCTAGTCTACAATGAGCAGTTCTTC.

V gene TRBV2 combines with J gene TRBJ1-4; TRBD1 is a possible D gene (5 bases). Trimming took off 6 bases at V and 6 bases at J, with 17 bases between the two ends. The CDR3 runs to 15 residues. The germline V gene has CDR1 SNHLY and CDR2 FYNNEI. Here the CDR3 DNA reads TGTGCCAGCAGCTCCCAGGGCTTAGCAGATGAAAAACTGTTTTTT. Its translation: CASSSQGLADEKLFF.

This sequence joins TRBV9 and TRBJ1-2; the D is unclear. The ends were cut back, 3 bases at V and 5 bases at J, with 17 bases in the middle. Germline assignment: CDR1 SGDLS and CDR2 YYNGEE. CDR3 length equals 15 residues. The CDR3 region has the DNA TGTGCCAGCAGCGCAACCTCGCGGGAGTCGTATGGCTACACCTTC. Translated: CASSATSRESYGYTF.

The chain recombines TRBV2 with TRBJ2-7; possible D gene TRBD2, 6 bases. The CDR3 runs 15 residues. The germline V gene encodes CDR1 SNHLY and CDR2 FYNNEI. Trimming cost V 7 bases and J 2 bases, with 18 bases left between them. The CDR3 DNA follows: TGTGCCAGCATTCTAGGCGGGGCGGCGCCCTACGAGCAGTACTTC. Protein sequence: CASILGGAAPYEQYF.

The chain has TRBV11-2 and TRBJ2-1; D remains ambiguous. V shed 0 bases and J shed 9 bases, with 9 bases lying between them. The CDR3 has 13 amino acids. Germline CDR1 SGHAT, CDR2 FQNNGV. CDR3 sequence (DNA): TGTGCCAGCAGCTTAGAAGGGTTTGGTGAGCAGTTCTTC. Amino acid sequence: CASSLEGFGEQFF.